The clone carrying this T cell receptor beta chain was counted between two and nine times. The V gene's germline CDR1 is SGHVS and CDR2 FQNEAQ. The V gene lost 2 bases and the J gene lost 1 base, with 15 bases spanning the gap. The CDR3 loop spans 17 amino acids. This specimen belongs to a study of regulatory T cells in long-lasting Graves disease. Study-level information: Under 3 months of antithyroid drugs had been taken by newly diagnosed Graves' patients.

Noted time point: newly diagnosed GD, antithyroid drugs for less than 3 months. Generation of the TCR library employed RNA extracted from PBMCs. Sequencing libraries for TCR beta were prepared with iRepertoire HTBI primers and Arm-PCR of CDR3 regions. MiXCR, applied by TCRdb to the multiplex PCR reads, yields one record per CDR3 protein. Among some 500,000 distinct CDR3 sequences, 15% to 20% were seen once, and the ten largest hold 20% to 25%. These sequences were also reported in another study, on T cells in Graves' hyperthyroidism and ophthalmopathy.

The chain combines TRBV7-8 with TRBJ1-3; D possibly corresponds to TRBD1 (5 bases). The sequencing used peripheral blood mononuclear cells (PBMCs), collected at new diagnosis, from a patient treated with antithyroid drugs. The receptor was isolated from a woman aged 40-60 years with Graves disease. CDR3 nucleotides: TGTGCCAGCAGCTTAACAGGATTTTCTTCGTCTGGAAACACCATATATTTT. This sequence encodes CASSLTGFSSSGNTIYF.